A single sample is the source of the 21 T cell receptor beta chains below, sequenced in a study of blood T cell repertoires in COVID-19. The repertoire was sequenced with immunoSEQ multiplex PCR; TCRdb's copy has only in-frame clones and lacks some. The data hold about 270,000 clones, with around 92% observed a single time. The specimen was peripheral blood. The receptor set was obtained from a person in their late teens or twenties with COVID-19, enrolled during active disease.

The chain uses TRBV25-1 and TRBJ2-3; the D is unclear. Deletions cut 2 bases from V and 2 bases from J, with 5 bases between. Germline CDR1 reads MGHDK; CDR2 reads SYGVNS. The CDR3 extends over 13 amino acids. CDR3 protein: CASSEPYTDTQYF. CDR3 sequence (DNA): TGTGCCAGCAGTGAACCCTACACAGATACGCAGTATTTT.

The V call is TRBV6-2 or TRBV6-3, the J call TRBJ1-5; maybe TRBD1 (6 bases). The CDR3 totals 15 residues. Trimming left V 5 bases short and J 0 bases short, with 11 bases between. The germline CDR1 and CDR2 sequences are MNHEY and SVGEGT. CDR3 sequence reads: CASSRTANSNQPQHF. In DNA, the CDR3 is TGTGCCAGCAGTAGGACAGCGAATAGCAATCAGCCCCAGCATTTT.

The chain combines TRBV6-5 with TRBJ2-7; possibly TRBD2 for D (6 bases). CDR3 length: 15 amino acids. Looked up from germline, CDR1 is MNHEY and CDR2 is SVGAGI. Trimming left V 8 bases short and J 3 bases short, with 20 bases between. The CDR3: CASSSPRGLNYEQYF. The CDR3, as DNA: TGTGCCAGCTCATCTCCCCGGGGACTCAACTACGAGCAGTACTTC.

The chain uses TRBV7-2 and TRBJ2-3; the D is unclear. V lost 2 bases to trimming and J lost 0 bases, with 12 bases between them. There are 16 residues in the CDR3. Germline CDR1 is SGHTA and CDR2 is FQGNSA. In DNA form, the CDR3 reads TGTGCCAGCAGCTTATCACTTCCCTCTAGCACAGATACGCAGTATTTT. It specifies CASSLSLPSSTDTQYF.

The CDR3, as DNA: TGTGCCAGCCACAGGGGCGACACAGATACGCAGTATTTT. Its translation is CASHRGDTDTQYF. The J gene is TRBJ2-3, the V gene TRBV21-1; the D segment call TRBD1 is taken from the table without a DNA check. TRBV21-1 is a recognized pseudogene. This CDR3 has 13 residues.

This clone showed up just a few times. In the same sample, other DNA sequences code for this CDR3. The J gene is TRBJ1-5, the V gene TRBV29-1; D not certain. V lost 4 bases to trimming and J lost 5 bases, with 3 bases between them. Germline CDR1 SQVTM, CDR2 ANQGSEA. This CDR3 spans 10 amino acids. This CDR3 is CSVGDQPQHF. The CDR3 coding sequence is TGCAGCGTTGGAGATCAGCCCCAGCATTTT.

This clone has only a few counts. This chain joins TRBV11-2 and TRBJ2-2, with a possible D match to TRBD1 (8 bases). Germline CDR1 is SGHAT and CDR2 is FQNNGV. Trimming shortened V by 5 bases and J by 5 bases, and 18 bases separated the two germline ends. The CDR3 runs to 16 residues. The CDR3 DNA reads TGTGCCAGCAGCCCAAACAGGGGGAGGGGGACCGGGGAGCTGTTTTTT. This encodes CASSPNRGRGTGELFF.

The chain joins TRBV7-9 to TRBJ1-1; perhaps TRBD1 as D (6 bases). The CDR3 consists of 14 residues. V gave up 1 base and J gave up 6 bases, with 12 bases separating them. Germline CDR1 and CDR2: SEHNR and FQNEAQ (reference sequence). CDR3 region: CASSLGGGRPEAFF. The CDR3 DNA follows: TGTGCCAGCAGCTTAGGAGGGGGTAGGCCTGAAGCTTTCTTT.

The chain is built from TRBV10-3 and TRBJ1-1; D is perhaps TRBD1 (5 bases). Germline V lookup: CDR1 ENHRY, CDR2 SYGVKD. The V and J ends lost 8 bases and 1 base respectively, with 14 bases between them. This CDR3 is 14 amino acids long. The CDR3 DNA follows: TGTGCCATCTCTAAGGCCAGGGCGAACACTGAAGCTTTCTTT. Protein sequence: CAISKARANTEAFF.

V is TRBV4-2 and J is TRBJ2-7, with D perhaps TRBD1 (5 bases). CDR3 length: 13 residues. The V gene lost 1 base and the J gene lost 3 bases, with 7 bases spanning the gap. Germline V lookup: CDR1 LGHNA, CDR2 YNFKEQ. CDR3 amino acids: CASSQVDSYEQYF. The CDR3 DNA is TGTGCCAGCAGCCAAGTAGACAGCTACGAGCAGTACTTC.

Comment on this clone: The CDR3 does not end in the conserved phenylalanine or tryptophan, so this is likely a read error. No DNA is shown, since the ends of the CDR3 on it are uncertain; the CDR3 is the one TCRdb lists. The rearrangement joins TRBV19 to TRBJ1-2; no check of the table's D call, TRBD1, against the DNA was made. Germline CDR1 reads LNHDA; CDR2 reads SQIVND (reference sequence). The CDR3 totals 8 residues, both ends included. The chain's CDR3 is CASKTGQP.

The gene calls are TRBV24-1 and TRBJ2-7, with 7 bases lining up with TRBD2. V lost 4 bases, J lost 1 base, and 6 bases stayed unmatched. The CDR3 length is 15 residues. Germline V gene sequence: CDR1 KGHDR, CDR2 SFDVKD. CDR3: CATSESGTTSYEQYF. In DNA, the CDR3 is TGTGCCACCAGTGAATCCGGGACTACATCCTACGAGCAGTACTTC.

This clone has only a few counts. This chain uses TRBV27 with TRBJ1-2, with D possibly TRBD1 on 6 matching bases. There are 15 residues in the CDR3. The V and J ends lost 4 bases and 4 bases respectively, with 16 bases between them. Germline CDR1 reads MNHEY; CDR2 reads SMNVEV (reference sequence). CDR3 nucleotides: TGTGCCAGCAGTTCAGGGTTGACAGGTTCCTATGGCTACACCTTC. Translated, it gives CASSSGLTGSYGYTF.

This clone was detected a few times. J is TRBJ1-1 and V is TRBV4-3; 7 bases are shared with TRBD1. V was pared by 3 bases and J by 5 bases, with 15 bases of the junction left unmatched. This CDR3 region has 17 residues. In germline, CDR1 is LGHNA, CDR2 YSLEER. For the CDR3, the DNA is TGCGCCAGCAGCCAGAAGAGGGAGACAGGGTTACGGACTGAAGCTTTCTTT. Its protein is CASSQKRETGLRTEAFF.

This chain links TRBV7-2 with TRBJ2-1; 8 bases line up with TRBD2. This CDR3 spans 16 amino acids. Trimming cost V 1 base and J 4 bases; bases outside gene matches: 6. CDR1 and CDR2 from the germline V gene are SGHTA and FQGNSA. The chain's CDR3 is CASSLVSSGRYNEQFF. For the CDR3, the DNA is TGTGCCAGCAGCTTAGTTTCTAGCGGGCGATACAATGAGCAGTTCTTC.

CDR3 region: CASSFGLAGVPPYYYEQYF. For the CDR3, the DNA is TGCGCCAGCAGCTTCGGACTAGCGGGAGTTCCCCCCTACTACTACGAGCAGTACTTC. The V and J genes are TRBV4-3 and TRBJ2-7, with TRBD2 identical over 13 bases. The V gene's germline CDR1 is LGHNA and CDR2 YSLEER. This CDR3 is 19 amino acids long. V was clipped by 5 bases and J by 3 bases; unmatched bases: 16.

This chain links TRBV5-5 with TRBJ1-4; the D is unclear. The V end lost 1 base, the J end lost 8 bases, and 12 bases lay between the germline ends. The CDR3 runs to 14 residues. Germline V gene sequence: CDR1 SGHKS, CDR2 YYEKEE (reference sequence). CDR3 bases: TGTGCCAGCAGCTTGTTTGGCGGTGAGGAAAAACTGTTTTTT. Its translation is CASSLFGGEEKLFF.

V usage is TRBV6-5 and J usage is TRBJ2-2, with D possibly matching TRBD1 (6 bases). Germline V gives CDR1 MNHEY, CDR2 SVGAGI. This CDR3 region has 15 residues. V lost 6 bases and J 2 bases, leaving 13 bases between the germline ends. The DNA for the CDR3 is TGTGCCAGCAGACCCCCGGGACAAAACACCGGGGAGCTGTTTTTT. As protein: CASRPPGQNTGELFF.

The rearrangement uses TRBV15 and TRBJ2-3; D might be TRBD1 (6 bases). This CDR3 is 16 amino acids long. Germline lookup yields CDR1 LNHNV and CDR2 YYDKDF (reference sequence). Trimming left V 4 bases short and J 4 bases short, with 18 bases between. The CDR3 is CATSTRQDSGPDTQYF. The DNA of the CDR3 is TGTGCCACCAGCACCAGACAGGATTCAGGCCCAGATACGCAGTATTTT.

CDR3 loop: CASSITVLDNEQFF. CDR3 nucleotides: TGTGCCAGTAGTATAACAGTTTTAGACAATGAGCAGTTCTTC. J is TRBJ2-1 and V is TRBV19; no firm D call. Germline values: CDR1 LNHDA, CDR2 SQIVND (reference sequence). V was shortened by 2 bases and J by 5 bases, with 10 bases between the two germline ends. The CDR3 spans 14 residues. Complete variable domain (other parts from reference TRBV19 and TRBJ2-1): DGGITQSPKYLFRKEGQNVTLSCEQNLNHDAMYWYRQDPGQGLRLIYYSQIVNDFQKGDIAEGYSVSREKKESFPLTVTSAQKNPTAFYLCASSITVLDNEQFFGPGTRLTVL.

The V call is TRBV19, the J call TRBJ1-5; tentative D call: TRBD1 (5 bases). The germline V and J ends were trimmed by 5 bases and 5 bases, with 10 bases remaining between them. This CDR3 is 13 amino acids long. Per the germline V gene, CDR1 is LNHDA and CDR2 is SQIVND (reference sequence). The CDR3 region has the DNA TGTGCCAGTAGTGGGGCACTTTATCAGCCCCAGCATTTT. Its translation: CASSGALYQPQHF.